This T cell receptor (beta chain) came from a study of T-cell memory formation after mild COVID-19. Background on the study: Largely, TCR clusters stayed within a single donor. Points from the study as a whole: Pre-infection memory already had some responding clones, implying cross-reactive memory joined.

The sample holds many counts of this clonotype. Its cognate antigen is unknown. Germline assignment: CDR1 MNHEY and CDR2 SVGAGI. The CDR3 totals 15 residues. V was shortened by 0 bases and J by 8 bases, with 13 bases between the two germline ends. From the 5' RACE reads, TCRdb called clonotypes with MiXCR, one entry per CDR3 protein. Here the sample spans fewer than 650,000 distinct CDR3 sequences, roughly 20% being singletons. V and J are TRBV6-5 and TRBJ1-4; D unclear. The sequence came from an adult woman who had mild COVID-19 (a few samples of this study predate the infection). Cell type and time point are not known. Sequencing was performed on PBMCs or a T cell subset sorted from them (not recorded which). The CDR3 region has the DNA TGTGCCAGCAGTTACTCAAGCCGGGCCGCGGAAAAACTGTTTTTT. Translation: CASSYSSRAAEKLFF.